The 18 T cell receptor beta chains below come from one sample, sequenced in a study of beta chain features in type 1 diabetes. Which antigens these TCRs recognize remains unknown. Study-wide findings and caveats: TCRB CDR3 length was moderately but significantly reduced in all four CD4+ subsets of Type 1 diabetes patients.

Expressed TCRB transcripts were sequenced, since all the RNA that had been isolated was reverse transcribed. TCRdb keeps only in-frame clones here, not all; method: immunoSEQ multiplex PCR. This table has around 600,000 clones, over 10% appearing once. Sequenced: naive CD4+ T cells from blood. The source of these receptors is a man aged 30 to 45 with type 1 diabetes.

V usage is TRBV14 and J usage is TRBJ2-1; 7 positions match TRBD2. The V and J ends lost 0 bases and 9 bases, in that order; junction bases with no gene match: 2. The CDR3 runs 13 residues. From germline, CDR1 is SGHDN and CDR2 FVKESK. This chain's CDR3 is CASSQEWGGEQFF. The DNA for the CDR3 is TGTGCCAGCAGCCAAGAGTGGGGGGGTGAGCAGTTCTTC.

Written as DNA, the CDR3 is TGTGCCAGCAGCCAGGGACAGTCTTACACTGAAGCTTTCTTT. Translated, it gives CASSQGQSYTEAFF. The J gene is TRBJ1-1, the V gene TRBV7-2; 7 bases agree with TRBD1. The V and J ends lost 5 bases and 3 bases, in that order; junction bases with no gene match: 6. The CDR3 contains 14 residues. Per the germline V gene, CDR1 is SGHTA and CDR2 is FQGNSA.

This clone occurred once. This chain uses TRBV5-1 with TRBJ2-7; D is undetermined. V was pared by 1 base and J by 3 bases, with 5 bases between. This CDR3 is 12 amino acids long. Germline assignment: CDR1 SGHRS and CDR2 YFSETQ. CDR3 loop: CASSLSGYEQYF. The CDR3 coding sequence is TGCGCCAGCAGCTTGTCCGGCTACGAGCAGTACTTC.

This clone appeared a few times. The CDR3 DNA sequence: TGTGCCAGCACTCCAGGGAGCGGGGCCAACGTCCTGACTTTC. Translated, it gives CASTPGSGANVLTF. The chain employs TRBV27 and TRBJ2-6, with D possibly being TRBD1 or TRBD2 (5 bases each). Trimming took off 7 bases at V and 4 bases at J, with 11 bases between the two ends. Looked up from germline, CDR1 is MNHEY and CDR2 is SMNVEV (reference sequence). CDR3 length equals 14 residues.

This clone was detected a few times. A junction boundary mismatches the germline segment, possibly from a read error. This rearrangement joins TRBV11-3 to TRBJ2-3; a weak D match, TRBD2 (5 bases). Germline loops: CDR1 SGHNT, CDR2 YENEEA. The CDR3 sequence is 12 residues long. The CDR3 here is CASSLPGIPADF. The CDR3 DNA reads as TGTGCCAGCAGCTTACCCGGGATCCCGGCGGATTTT.

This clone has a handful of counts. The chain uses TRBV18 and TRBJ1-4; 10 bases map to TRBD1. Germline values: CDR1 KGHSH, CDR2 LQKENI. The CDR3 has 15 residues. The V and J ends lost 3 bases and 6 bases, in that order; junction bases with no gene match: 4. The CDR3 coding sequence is TGTGCCAGCTCACCTGGGACAGGGGCGGATGAAAAACTGTTTTTT. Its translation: CASSPGTGADEKLFF.

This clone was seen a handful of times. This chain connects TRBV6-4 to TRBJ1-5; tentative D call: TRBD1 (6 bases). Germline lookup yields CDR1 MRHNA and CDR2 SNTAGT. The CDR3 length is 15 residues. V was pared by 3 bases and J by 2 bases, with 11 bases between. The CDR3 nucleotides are TGTGCCAGCAGTGATCCGGCAGGGGGCAATCAGCCCCAGCATTTT. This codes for CASSDPAGGNQPQHF.

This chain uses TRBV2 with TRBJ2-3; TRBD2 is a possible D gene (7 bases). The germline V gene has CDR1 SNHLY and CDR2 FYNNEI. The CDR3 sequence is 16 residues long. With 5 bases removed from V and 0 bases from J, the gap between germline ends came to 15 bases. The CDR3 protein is CASSSSSGQSTDTQYF. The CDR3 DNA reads TGTGCCAGCAGTTCTTCTAGCGGACAGAGCACAGATACGCAGTATTTT.

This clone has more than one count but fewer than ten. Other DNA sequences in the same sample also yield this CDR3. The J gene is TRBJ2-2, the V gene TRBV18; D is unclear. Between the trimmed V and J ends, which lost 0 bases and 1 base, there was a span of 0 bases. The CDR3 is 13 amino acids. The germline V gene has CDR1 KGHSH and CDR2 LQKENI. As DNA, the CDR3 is TGTGCCAGCTCACCACCGAACACCGGGGAGCTGTTTTTT. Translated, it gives CASSPPNTGELFF.

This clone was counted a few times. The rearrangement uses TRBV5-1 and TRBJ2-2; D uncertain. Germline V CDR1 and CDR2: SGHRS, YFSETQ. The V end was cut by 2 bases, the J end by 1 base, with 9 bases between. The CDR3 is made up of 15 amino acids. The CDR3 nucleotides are TGCGCCAGCAGCTTTGGGCAGCTGAACACCGGGGAGCTGTTTTTT. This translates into CASSFGQLNTGELFF.

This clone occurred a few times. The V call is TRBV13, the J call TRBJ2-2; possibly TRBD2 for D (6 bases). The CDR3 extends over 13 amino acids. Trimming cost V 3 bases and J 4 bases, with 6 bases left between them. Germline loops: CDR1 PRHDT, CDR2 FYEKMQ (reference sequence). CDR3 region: CASSLGGTGELFF. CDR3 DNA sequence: TGTGCCAGCAGCTTGGGGGGCACCGGGGAGCTGTTTTTT.

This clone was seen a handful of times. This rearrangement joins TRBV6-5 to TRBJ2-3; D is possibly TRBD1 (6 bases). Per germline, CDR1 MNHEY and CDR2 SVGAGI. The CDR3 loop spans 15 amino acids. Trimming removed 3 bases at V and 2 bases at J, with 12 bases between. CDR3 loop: CASSYDRRNTDTQYF. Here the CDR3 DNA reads TGTGCCAGCAGTTATGACAGGAGAAACACAGATACGCAGTATTTT.

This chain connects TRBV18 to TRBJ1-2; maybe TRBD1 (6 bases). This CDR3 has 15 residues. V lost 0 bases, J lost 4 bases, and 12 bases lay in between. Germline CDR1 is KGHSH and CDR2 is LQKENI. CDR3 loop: CASSPPSQGSYGYTF. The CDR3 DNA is TGTGCCAGCTCACCACCGTCACAGGGAAGCTATGGCTACACCTTC.

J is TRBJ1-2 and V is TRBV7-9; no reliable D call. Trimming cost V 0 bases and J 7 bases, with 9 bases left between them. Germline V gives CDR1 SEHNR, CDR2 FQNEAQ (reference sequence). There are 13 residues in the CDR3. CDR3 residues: CASSLAHQAGYTF. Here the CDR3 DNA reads TGTGCCAGCAGCTTAGCGCATCAGGCTGGCTACACCTTC.

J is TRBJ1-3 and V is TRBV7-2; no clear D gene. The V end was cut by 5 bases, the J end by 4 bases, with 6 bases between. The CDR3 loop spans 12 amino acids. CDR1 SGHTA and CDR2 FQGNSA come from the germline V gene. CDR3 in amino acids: CASSTQGNTIYF. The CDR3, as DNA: TGTGCCAGCAGCACTCAGGGAAACACCATATATTTT.

The CDR3 reads CASSYSGQGPGELFF. In DNA, the CDR3 is TGTGCCAGCAGTTATTCGGGACAGGGGCCCGGGGAGCTGTTTTTT. The chain uses TRBV6-6 and TRBJ2-2; the match to TRBD1 covers 10 bases. The CDR3 is 15 amino acids. From germline, CDR1 is MNHNY and CDR2 SVGAGI (reference sequence). V was pared by 3 bases and J by 6 bases, with 4 bases of the junction left unmatched.

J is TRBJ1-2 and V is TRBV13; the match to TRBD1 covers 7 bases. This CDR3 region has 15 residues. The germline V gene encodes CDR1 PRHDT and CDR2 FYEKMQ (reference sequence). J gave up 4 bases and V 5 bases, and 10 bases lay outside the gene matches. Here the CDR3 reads CASSATTGRLYGYTF. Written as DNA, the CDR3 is TGTGCCAGCAGCGCGACGACAGGGCGCCTCTATGGCTACACCTTC.

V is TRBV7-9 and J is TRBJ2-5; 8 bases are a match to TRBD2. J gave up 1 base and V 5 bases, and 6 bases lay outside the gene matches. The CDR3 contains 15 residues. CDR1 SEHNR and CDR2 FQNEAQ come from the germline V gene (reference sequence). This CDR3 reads CASSPTGGGQETQYF. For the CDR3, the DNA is TGTGCCAGCAGCCCCACGGGAGGGGGCCAAGAGACCCAGTACTTC.